The 17 T cell receptor beta chains below were found in one sample sequenced in a study of blood T cell repertoires in COVID-19. Clones were read by immunoSEQ multiplex PCR, and TCRdb kept only the in-frame ones, dropping some. The top ten clones hold nearly 6.5% of a sample with about 340,000 clones, over 80% of them seen once. Material for sequencing was peripheral blood. The receptors were sampled from a woman in her fifties or sixties with COVID-19, enrolled during active disease.

The chain is built from TRBV19 and TRBJ2-7; a weak D match, TRBD2 (5 bases). The ends were cut back, 3 bases at V and 2 bases at J, with 23 bases in the middle. The CDR3 has 18 amino acids. The germline gives CDR1 LNHDA, CDR2 SQIVND (reference sequence). The CDR3 reads CASSIVLRGFAGTYEQYF. CDR3 nucleotide sequence: TGTGCCAGTAGTATTGTGTTGCGAGGGTTTGCGGGTACCTACGAGCAGTACTTC. Using reference TRBV19 and TRBJ2-7 for the parts outside the CDR3, the full variable domain is DGGITQSPKYLFRKEGQNVTLSCEQNLNHDAMYWYRQDPGQGLRLIYYSQIVNDFQKGDIAEGYSVSREKKESFPLTVTSAQKNPTAFYLCASSIVLRGFAGTYEQYFGPGTRLTVT.

V usage is TRBV6-5 and J usage is TRBJ1-3; D possibly corresponds to TRBD1 (6 bases). Trimming left V 6 bases short and J 4 bases short, with 13 bases between. CDR3 length: 14 residues. Germline CDR1 MNHEY, CDR2 SVGAGI. The CDR3: CASRTQGRGNTIYF. CDR3 nucleotides: TGTGCCAGCAGAACACAGGGAAGGGGAAACACCATATATTTT.

This clone was observed a single time. The rearrangement links TRBV4-1 to TRBJ2-7; a possible D gene is TRBD1 (6 bases). Deletions cut 4 bases from V and 1 base from J, with 17 bases between. The CDR3 covers 16 residues. Germline V lookup: CDR1 MGHRA, CDR2 YSYEKL. The CDR3 DNA follows: TGCGCCAGCAGCCTCCAACCAGGGGCCACGTCCTACGAGCAGTACTTC. It codes for CASSLQPGATSYEQYF.

The sample holds one count of this clone. The sample carries other DNA sequences with the same CDR3. This chain joins TRBV4-1 and TRBJ2-1, with 15 positions matching TRBD2. Germline CDR1 is MGHRA and CDR2 is YSYEKL. Trimming at V came to 3 bases and at J to 7 bases, leaving 1 base not matched to a gene. The CDR3 has 15 residues. CDR3 protein: CASSQGLAGGNEQFF. CDR3 coding DNA: TGCGCCAGCAGCCAGGGACTAGCGGGGGGAAATGAGCAGTTCTTC.

CDR3 sequence: CASSLEAGGRQYF. CDR3 nucleotide sequence: TGTGCCAGCAGCTTAGAGGCGGGAGGCCGGCAGTACTTC. This chain uses TRBV13 with TRBJ2-7; TRBD2 agrees at 8 bases. The CDR3 consists of 13 residues. In germline, CDR1 is PRHDT, CDR2 FYEKMQ (reference sequence). The trim removed 1 base at V and 9 bases at J, leaving 5 bases unmatched.

The rearrangement uses TRBV7-2 and TRBJ1-1; 8 bases align to TRBD1. The junction had 8 bases not matched to a gene; V was cut back by 6 bases and J by 8 bases. In germline, CDR1 is SGHTA, CDR2 FQGNSA. The CDR3 totals 13 residues. The CDR3, as DNA: TGTGCCAGCAGGGCAGGGGGCTGGAGGGAAGCTTTCTTT. Translated, it gives CASRAGGWREAFF.

This clone was seen a single time. Additional DNA sequences in this sample encode the identical CDR3. The chain couples TRBV5-1 to TRBJ1-2, with 11 bases fitting TRBD1. This CDR3 is built from 15 residues. CDR1 and CDR2 (germline): SGHRS, YFSETQ. V was pared by 4 bases and J by 3 bases, with 5 bases of the junction left unmatched. The CDR3 sequence is CASSPDRGLYYGYTF. CDR3 nucleotides: TGCGCCAGCAGCCCGGACAGGGGGCTGTACTATGGCTACACCTTC.

The chain joins TRBV19 to TRBJ2-7; 9 nucleotides agree with TRBD2. The CDR3 consists of 15 residues. V was pared by 5 bases and J by 4 bases, with 9 bases of the junction left unmatched. Germline loops: CDR1 LNHDA, CDR2 SQIVND (reference sequence). The CDR3 is CASSHAGGRQYEQYF. DNA for the CDR3: TGTGCCAGTAGTCACGCGGGGGGGCGCCAGTACGAGCAGTACTTC.

V gene TRBV6-5 combines with J gene TRBJ1-5, with 7 bases identical to TRBD1. Germline V lookup: CDR1 MNHEY, CDR2 SVGAGI. CDR3 length equals 15 residues. J gave up 3 bases and V 11 bases, and 13 bases lay outside the gene matches. In DNA form, the CDR3 reads TGTGCCTCCTGTAACACGGGACAGATCAATCAGCCCCAGCATTTT. It is translated as CASCNTGQINQPQHF.

This clone appeared a few times. The rearrangement links TRBV5-5 to TRBJ2-7, with TRBD2 matching 12 bases. From germline, CDR1 is SGHKS and CDR2 YYEKEE (reference sequence). CDR3 length: 16 amino acids. Trimming took 7 bases from V and 4 from J; bases not matched to a gene: 12. CDR3 amino acids: CASWPSGRAVPYEQYF. The CDR3, as DNA: TGTGCCAGCTGGCCTAGCGGGAGGGCCGTTCCATACGAGCAGTACTTC. The full variable domain, with the rest looked up from reference TRBV5-5 and TRBJ2-7, is DAGVTQSPTHLIKTRGQQVTLRCSPISGHKSVSWYQQVLGQGPQFIFQYYEKEERGRGNFPDRFSARQFPNYSSELNVNALLLGDSALYLCASWPSGRAVPYEQYFGPGTRLTVT.

The chain joins TRBV19 to TRBJ1-1, with D unclear. Germline-derived CDR1 and CDR2 are LNHDA and SQIVND (reference sequence). The CDR3 loop spans 14 amino acids. Trimming cost V 5 bases and J 6 bases, with 16 bases left between them. Here the CDR3 DNA reads TGTGCCAGTAGTCCCCTACGGAGTATCGCTGAAGCTTTCTTT. Translated, it gives CASSPLRSIAEAFF. Filled out from reference TRBV19 and TRBJ1-1, the complete variable domain reads DGGITQSPKYLFRKEGQNVTLSCEQNLNHDAMYWYRQDPGQGLRLIYYSQIVNDFQKGDIAEGYSVSREKKESFPLTVTSAQKNPTAFYLCASSPLRSIAEAFFGQGTRLTVV.

This clone was seen a single time. The chain recombines TRBV2 with TRBJ2-7; tentatively, D is TRBD2 (6 bases). Trimming shortened V by 3 bases and J by 2 bases, and 11 bases separated the two germline ends. The length of the CDR3 is 14 residues. Germline values: CDR1 SNHLY, CDR2 FYNNEI. This CDR3 is CASSDGGIAYEQYF. Here the CDR3 DNA reads TGTGCCAGCAGTGACGGCGGGATCGCCTACGAGCAGTACTTC. The whole variable domain, filled in from reference TRBV2 and TRBJ2-7, reads EPEVTQTPSHQVTQMGQEVILRCVPISNHLYFYWYRQILGQKVEFLVSFYNNEISEKSEIFDDQFSVERPDGSNFTLKIRSTKLEDSAMYFCASSDGGIAYEQYFGPGTRLTVT.

The chain couples TRBV30 to TRBJ1-2, with no clear D. This CDR3 has 12 residues. V was cut by 0 bases and J by 4 bases, with 6 bases left in between. CDR1 GTSNPN and CDR2 SVGIG come from the germline V gene (reference sequence). In DNA, the CDR3 is TGTGCCTGGAGTGTACGAGCCTATGGCTACACCTTC. Protein sequence: CAWSVRAYGYTF.

The chain links TRBV14 to TRBJ1-1; D is ambiguous. CDR3 length equals 13 residues. V lost 3 bases and J lost 3, with 8 bases in between. The V gene's germline CDR1 is SGHDN and CDR2 FVKESK. CDR3 in DNA: TGTGCCAGCAGCCACCACTTGGACACTGAAGCTTTCTTT. Translation gives CASSHHLDTEAFF.

V usage is TRBV27 and J usage is TRBJ1-2, with 7 bases lining up with TRBD1. V shed 0 bases and J 6 bases; nucleotides not matched to a gene: 7. The CDR3 extends over 15 amino acids. The V gene's germline CDR1 is MNHEY and CDR2 SMNVEV (reference sequence). The CDR3 nucleotides read TGTGCCAGCAGTTTATCGCCCGACAGGGTGAATGGCTACACCTTC. This sequence encodes CASSLSPDRVNGYTF.

V usage is TRBV30 and J usage is TRBJ2-2, with TRBD2 matching over 7 bases. Trimming removed 2 bases from V and 8 bases from J; junction bases left unmatched: 14. Germline-derived CDR1 and CDR2 are GTSNPN and SVGIG (reference sequence). The length of the CDR3 is 16 residues. The CDR3 bases are TGTGCCTGGAGTAAAGAATTGTGGACTAGAGGTGGGGAGCTGTTTTTT. Amino acid sequence: CAWSKELWTRGGELFF.

The genes are TRBV24-1 and TRBJ1-1; D gene uncertain. Germline CDR1 reads KGHDR; CDR2 reads SFDVKD. The CDR3 contains 13 residues. Trimming pared 0 bases from V and 5 bases from J, leaving 6 bases between. CDR3 amino acids: CATSDLLETEAFF. In DNA form, the CDR3 reads TGTGCCACCAGTGATTTGCTGGAGACTGAAGCTTTCTTT.